The clone carrying this TCR beta chain was seen more than once but under ten times. Antigen: not known. Template switching, a step in the protocol, added a universal primer site, and cDNA carried unique molecular identifiers. In TCRdb, the 5' RACE reads were re-called with MiXCR into one record per CDR3 protein. Of fewer than 650,000 distinct CDR3 sequences in the sample, just over 7% are singletons; the top ten hold 1.6%. The record originates from a study of identical twins. Study-wide points: Compared with models, monozygotic twins showed more out-of-frame TCR alpha sharing. The study found excess low generation probability among twin-shared out-of-frame alpha sequences. It was possible that invariant MAIT and iNKT cells partly confounded the zero-insertion analyses.

From germline, CDR1 is SGHRS and CDR2 YFSETQ. CDR3 size: 17 residues. V was pared by 5 bases and J by 0 bases, with 17 bases between. The same sample was also used in a study of yellow fever vaccine responses in identical twins.

The sequencing input was PBMCs. The origin of this receptor is a woman aged 18-30 years in good health. The chain links TRBV5-1 to TRBJ2-2; D is possibly TRBD1 (6 bases). DNA of the CDR3: TGCGCCAGCAGGCCCTACTCCGGGACAACGAACACCGGGGAGCTGTTTTTT. Translating gives CASRPYSGTTNTGELFF.